These 24 T cell receptor beta chains came from one sample sequenced in a study of T-cell reconstitution after alpha-beta-depleted transplantation in children. Unique molecular identifiers were incorporated when the TCRbeta library was constructed. One entry per CDR3 protein, called by TCRdb with MiXCR from the PCR reads. The table shows about 1,000,000 distinct CDR3 sequences, with about 31% occurring only once. The source was PBMCs, mostly from graft donor cells, collected 360 days after TCRalphabeta/CD19-depleted stem cell transplant. The source is a boy under two years old who had a stem cell transplant for SCID, so the T cells may come from the graft donor.

This clonotype was seen only a few times. This chain uses TRBV20-1 with TRBJ2-3; 11 bases are shared with TRBD2. V lost 1 base, J lost 2 bases, and 8 bases stayed unmatched. This CDR3 is 17 amino acids long. In germline, CDR1 is DFQATT, CDR2 SNEGSKA (reference sequence). The CDR3: CSARAGLAGGYTDTQYF. The DNA of the CDR3 is TGCAGTGCTAGAGCCGGGCTAGCGGGGGGCTACACAGATACGCAGTATTTT.

This sequence joins TRBV20-1 and TRBJ2-1; D unclear. Trimming took 3 bases from V and 5 from J, leaving 8 bases between them. Germline V gives CDR1 DFQATT, CDR2 SNEGSKA (reference sequence). The CDR3 runs 12 residues. The CDR3 spells CSARDGNNEQFF. The CDR3 nucleotides are TGCAGTGCTAGGGACGGTAACAATGAGCAGTTCTTC.

The rearrangement joins TRBV12-3 or TRBV12-4 to TRBJ2-2; TRBD1 matches at 7 bases. This CDR3 is built from 15 residues. The J segment lost 4 bases and the V segment lost 6 bases, leaving 8 bases of the junction unmatched. CDR3 loop: CASSPRQGFTGELFF. The CDR3, as DNA: TGTGCCAGCAGCCCCCGACAGGGATTCACCGGGGAGCTGTTTTTT.

The chain uses TRBV6-5 and TRBJ2-5; D uncertain. The CDR3 extends over 13 amino acids. Trimming removed 5 bases from V and 9 bases from J, with 16 bases in between. CDR1 and CDR2 from the germline V gene are MNHEY and SVGAGI. The CDR3 here is CASSPDGPSSQYF. The CDR3 DNA reads as TGTGCCAGCAGTCCCGACGGACCCTCTTCCCAGTACTTC.

This clonotype was picked up one time. This chain uses TRBV12-3 or TRBV12-4 with TRBJ2-2; TRBD2 matches at 7 bases. The CDR3 sequence is 14 residues long. Trimming removed 3 bases from V and 7 bases from J; junction bases left unmatched: 5. The CDR3 is CASSLTGEGGELFF. CDR3 DNA: TGTGCCAGCAGTTTGACGGGGGAGGGCGGGGAGCTGTTTTTT.

This clonotype turned up a few times. The chain combines TRBV7-9 with TRBJ2-1, with 9 bases lining up with TRBD2. Germline CDR1 reads SEHNR; CDR2 reads FQNEAQ (reference sequence). J gave up 5 bases and V 5 bases, and 13 bases lay outside the gene matches. The CDR3 loop spans 17 amino acids. Written as DNA, the CDR3 is TGTGCCAGCAGCCCGCGAGGGCAGCGGGGGGATAACAATGAGCAGTTCTTC. The encoded protein is CASSPRGQRGDNNEQFF.

The chain carries TRBV7-3 and TRBJ2-7; 8 bases align to TRBD1. Losses at the gene ends were 2 bases for V and 1 base for J; bases not matched to a gene: 13. The CDR3 loop spans 18 amino acids. Germline V gives CDR1 SGHTA, CDR2 FQGTGA. The CDR3 loop is CASSLSGRGRRESYEQYF. In DNA, the CDR3 is TGTGCCAGCAGCTTATCAGGCAGGGGGCGAAGAGAATCCTACGAGCAGTACTTC.

The chain joins TRBV29-1 to TRBJ2-3, with a possible D match to TRBD2 (5 bases). Deletions cut 2 bases from V and 1 base from J, with 10 bases between. The CDR3 contains 14 residues. Germline assignment: CDR1 SQVTM and CDR2 ANQGSEA. CDR3 in DNA: TGCAGCGTTGAAAGGTCAGCGGGCACAGATACGCAGTATTTT. As protein: CSVERSAGTDTQYF.

V gene TRBV29-1 combines with J gene TRBJ2-1; D not resolved. Germline lookup yields CDR1 SQVTM and CDR2 ANQGSEA. Trimming left V 1 base short and J 3 bases short, with 16 bases between. CDR3 length: 16 amino acids. CDR3 coding DNA: TGCAGCGTTGAAGTTTTTGCCAGCTACAGCTACAATGAGCAGTTCTTC. Its translation is CSVEVFASYSYNEQFF.

This clonotype appeared a few times. The chain uses TRBV5-8 and TRBJ2-5; D uncertain. The V end lost 0 bases, the J end lost 6 bases, and 15 bases lay between the germline ends. This CDR3 contains 15 residues. CDR1 and CDR2 (germline): SGHTS, YDEGEE. This CDR3 reads CASSLVRTAVKTQYF. The CDR3 DNA reads TGTGCCAGCAGCTTGGTCCGGACGGCGGTAAAGACCCAGTACTTC.

The chain has TRBV6-1 and TRBJ1-6; D is undetermined. In germline, CDR1 is MNHNS, CDR2 SASEGT. Trimming removed 7 bases at V and 7 bases at J, with 8 bases between. The CDR3 is 12 amino acids. The CDR3 DNA sequence: TGTGCCAGCATAACGGGGAATTCACCCCTCCACTTT. The encoded protein is CASITGNSPLHF.

The chain couples TRBV11-2 to TRBJ2-1, with D perhaps assigned TRBD1 or TRBD2 (6 bases each). Germline V gene lookup returns CDR1 SGHAT and CDR2 FQNNGV. The length of the CDR3 is 15 residues. V was trimmed by 5 bases and J by 0 bases, leaving 11 bases between them. CDR3 amino acids: CASSRRGASYNEQFF. The CDR3 nucleotides are TGTGCCAGCAGCCGAAGGGGGGCCTCCTACAATGAGCAGTTCTTC.

The J gene is TRBJ2-2, the V gene TRBV29-1; D might be TRBD2 (5 bases). The CDR3 has 13 amino acids. Trimming left V 2 bases short and J 7 bases short, with 11 bases between. Germline CDR1 reads SQVTM; CDR2 reads ANQGSEA. The CDR3 loop is CSVERGLRGELFF. The CDR3 bases are TGCAGCGTTGAAAGAGGGTTACGCGGGGAGCTGTTTTTT.

This clonotype occurred a few times. This chain uses TRBV20-1 with TRBJ2-5, with a weak D call TRBD2 (5 bases). The CDR3 has 14 residues. Germline lookup yields CDR1 DFQATT and CDR2 SNEGSKA (reference sequence). V lost 4 bases to trimming and J lost 2 bases, with 14 bases between them. The CDR3 region is CSAKRTGLQETQYF. The CDR3 DNA reads as TGCAGTGCTAAGAGGACGGGATTACAAGAGACCCAGTACTTC.

In its sample, this clonotype was seen a few times. The CDR3 region has the DNA TGCGCCAGCGGATTGACATTCGACTCTGGAAACACCATATATTTT. Its translation: CASGLTFDSGNTIYF. This chain joins TRBV5-1 and TRBJ1-3; no reliable D call. Trimming pared 7 bases from V and 0 bases from J, leaving 14 bases between. The germline gives CDR1 SGHRS, CDR2 YFSETQ. The CDR3 has 15 amino acids.

This clonotype was counted many times. V is TRBV5-1 and J is TRBJ2-3; 7 nucleotides line up with TRBD1. Germline lookup yields CDR1 SGHRS and CDR2 YFSETQ. Germline trimming cut 2 bases from V and 2 bases from J; bases unmatched to any gene: 8. The CDR3 is 16 amino acids. CDR3 nucleotide sequence: TGCGCCAGCAGCTTCGAAAGGACAGGATACACAGATACGCAGTATTTT. This translates into CASSFERTGYTDTQYF.

The chain links TRBV27 to TRBJ1-1; D might be TRBD1 (6 bases). The CDR3 covers 15 residues. The germline V gene encodes CDR1 MNHEY and CDR2 SMNVEV (reference sequence). Trimming took 8 bases from V and 4 from J, leaving 20 bases between them. The CDR3 is CASRDIQGWGTEAFF. CDR3 coding DNA: TGTGCCAGCCGAGATATTCAGGGGTGGGGCACTGAAGCTTTCTTT.

This chain joins TRBV4-2 and TRBJ2-1; 8 bases map to TRBD2. This CDR3 has 17 amino acids. V lost 0 bases and J lost 4; bases outside the gene matches: 8. Germline assignment: CDR1 LGHNA and CDR2 YNFKEQ. CDR3 nucleotide sequence: TGTGCCAGCAGCCAAGATAGAGGCGGGGGGAAGTACAATGAGCAGTTCTTC. Protein sequence: CASSQDRGGGKYNEQFF.

Concerning this clonotype: A junction boundary mismatches the germline segment, possibly from a read error. The CDR3 reads CATSGEGLPGVEQYF. CDR3 DNA: TGTGCCACCAGCGGAGAGGGACTCCCAGGGGTCGAGCAGTACTTC. The chain uses TRBV15 and TRBJ2-7, with D tentatively TRBD1 or TRBD2 (6 bases each). In germline, CDR1 is LNHNV, CDR2 YYDKDF (reference sequence). The CDR3 has 15 residues.

This clonotype was seen a handful of times. This chain uses TRBV27 with TRBJ2-5; 12 bases align to TRBD2. V lost 6 bases and J lost 7; bases outside the gene matches: 6. Looked up from germline, CDR1 is MNHEY and CDR2 is SMNVEV (reference sequence). CDR3 size: 14 residues. The CDR3 DNA reads TGTGCCAGCAGGACTAGCGGGGGCCTCAGGACCCAGTACTTC. The encoded protein is CASRTSGGLRTQYF.

This clonotype was recorded a few times. V is TRBV7-9 and J is TRBJ2-1; either TRBD1 or TRBD2 may fit D (5 bases each). This CDR3 is 12 amino acids long. Looked up from germline, CDR1 is SEHNR and CDR2 is FQNEAQ (reference sequence). V was clipped by 1 base and J by 15 bases, with 13 bases between them. In DNA form, the CDR3 reads TGTGCCAGCAGCTTAGTTGGGACGCGTGTGTTCTTC. It is translated as CASSLVGTRVFF.

This CDR3 is CSVEDGSSGNTIYF. The CDR3 DNA follows: TGCAGCGTGGAGGACGGTAGCTCTGGAAACACCATATATTTT. The chain combines TRBV29-1 with TRBJ1-3, with no clear D. Trimming pared 6 bases from V and 0 bases from J, leaving 12 bases between. The CDR3 has 14 residues. The germline V gene encodes CDR1 SQVTM and CDR2 ANQGSEA.

Only a few counts were recorded for this clonotype. CDR3 amino acids: CASSSMTEVAEQFF. The CDR3 DNA sequence: TGTGCCAGCAGTTCCATGACTGAGGTAGCCGAGCAGTTCTTC. V usage is TRBV6-5 and J usage is TRBJ2-1; D is ambiguous. This CDR3 has 14 amino acids. CDR1 and CDR2 (germline): MNHEY, SVGAGI. The ends were cut back, 4 bases at V and 10 bases at J, with 17 bases in the middle.

This clonotype has more than one count but fewer than ten. J is TRBJ1-2 and V is TRBV4-1, with unresolved D. The CDR3 is 13 residues long. CDR1 is MGHRA and CDR2 is YSYEKL in the germline V gene. Between the trimmed V and J ends, which lost 0 bases and 4 bases, there was a span of 6 bases. The CDR3 loop reads CASSQDKVYGYTF. CDR3 in DNA: TGCGCCAGCAGCCAAGATAAGGTCTATGGCTACACCTTC.